This T cell receptor beta chain was sequenced for a study of blood T cell repertoires in COVID-19. Across the study: From T cells, B-cell-depleted T cells, or PBMCs came the material, which was cDNA or gDNA.

Per the study methods: Estimation of nucleated cell counts was performed using reference gene primer amplification. Clones were sequenced by immunoSEQ multiplex PCR, and TCRdb holds only the in-frame ones, with some missing. Clonal size and the V and J genes are those of that table, whereas D and trimming came from the DNA. The data show about 120,000 clones, over 75% seen once. The ends lost 7 bases at V and 5 bases at J; junction bases unmatched: 18. The CDR3 spans 16 residues. Per germline, CDR1 SQVTM and CDR2 ANQGSEA. The chain links TRBV29-1 to TRBJ2-5; 8 nucleotides match TRBD1. The TCR originated in an elderly man with acute or convalescent COVID-19. Sequencing used peripheral blood. This CDR3 reads CSADPMQGAWRETQYF. CDR3 coding DNA: TGCAGCGCCGACCCCATGCAGGGGGCCTGGAGGGAGACCCAGTACTTC.